This T cell receptor (beta chain) appears in the sequencing data of a study of Graves' ophthalmopathy and Graves' hyperthyroidism. Study-level findings and limits: The model predicted progression of ophthalmopathy with a sensitivity of 60% to 71%, and its specificity was roughly 77%.

CDR1 and CDR2 (germline): SGHTA, FQGNSA. The ends lost 0 bases at V and 6 bases at J; junction bases unmatched: 12. The CDR3 runs to 17 residues. Enrolled hyperthyroidism patients had a new diagnosis, a duration under 2 months, and an age of 18 to 65. The authors diagnosed from clinical symptoms, serum thyroxine, TRAb, thyroid ultrasound and orbital computed tomography. Sampling around 10 ml of fresh peripheral blood provided the PBMCs. The sample holds many counts of this clonotype. Its antigen is as yet unknown. The study amplified TCR beta CDR3 regions using RNA transcripts. HTBI primers were employed in first-round RT-PCR, then a second-round multiplex PCR followed. TCRdb re-derived calls from the multiplex PCR reads in MiXCR, one entry per CDR3 protein. The repertoire holds more than 300,000 distinct CDR3 sequences, with approximately 15% as singletons.

The chain carries TRBV7-2 and TRBJ1-2, with TRBD1 matching 8 bases. The sequence was collected from a young woman with stable Graves' hyperthyroidism. Sample: peripheral blood. The CDR3 loop reads CASSLALGDRSSDGYTF. Here the CDR3 DNA reads TGTGCCAGCAGCTTAGCCCTAGGGGACAGGTCCTCAGATGGCTACACCTTC. Together with reference TRBV7-2 and TRBJ1-2, the CDR3 gives the full variable domain: GAGVSQSPSNKVTEKGKDVELRCDPISGHTALYWYRQSLGQGLEFLIYFQGNSAPDKSGLPSDRFSAERTGGSVSTLTIQRTQQEDSAVYLCASSLALGDRSSDGYTFGSGTRLTVV.